This passage covers 14 T cell receptor beta chains from one sample sequenced in a study of blood T cell repertoires in COVID-19. Measured with immunoSEQ multiplex PCR; TCRdb has only the in-frame clones, and not every one. The sample lists under 150,000 clones, roughly 90% occurring once. The sequenced material came from peripheral blood. The receptors were gathered from a woman aged 70-85 years who had recovered from COVID-19.

V is TRBV27 and J is TRBJ2-5; 10 bases are shared with TRBD2. This CDR3 region has 19 residues. The ends lost 0 bases at V and 4 bases at J; junction bases unmatched: 14. Germline loops: CDR1 MNHEY, CDR2 SMNVEV (reference sequence). The CDR3: CASSLSLTSLAGAGETQYF. CDR3 sequence (DNA): TGTGCCAGCAGTTTATCCCTGACTAGCCTAGCGGGGGCGGGAGAGACCCAGTACTTC.

The chain recombines TRBV19 with TRBJ1-2; 7 bases match TRBD1. Trimming took 3 bases from V and 3 from J; bases not matched to a gene: 4. The germline V gene encodes CDR1 LNHDA and CDR2 SQIVND (reference sequence). The CDR3 is 14 residues long. CDR3 protein: CASSMEQGYYGYTF. The CDR3 coding sequence is TGTGCCAGTAGTATGGAACAGGGGTACTATGGCTACACCTTC.

V usage is TRBV4-2 and J usage is TRBJ2-1; weak D call: TRBD1 (6 bases). CDR3 length equals 16 residues. Germline-derived CDR1 and CDR2 are LGHNA and YNFKEQ. Trimming removed 3 bases from V and 5 bases from J, with 17 bases in between. The CDR3 loop reads CASSQQPSGQNNEQFF. The CDR3 region has the DNA TGTGCCAGCAGCCAGCAACCCTCCGGACAGAACAATGAGCAGTTCTTC.

The chain links TRBV30 to TRBJ1-6, with 10 bases fitting TRBD1. The CDR3 is 15 residues long. The V and J ends lost 3 bases and 9 bases, in that order; junction bases with no gene match: 8. The germline V gene encodes CDR1 GTSNPN and CDR2 SVGIG (reference sequence). The CDR3 here is CAWSATGGWASPLHF. CDR3 nucleotide sequence: TGTGCCTGGAGCGCGACAGGGGGCTGGGCTTCACCCCTCCACTTT.

The chain has TRBV18 and TRBJ1-1; tentatively, D is TRBD1 (6 bases). V gave up 3 bases and J gave up 4 bases, with 18 bases separating them. Germline V gene lookup returns CDR1 KGHSH and CDR2 LQKENI. There are 16 residues in the CDR3. Here the CDR3 reads CASSPPGGGWGTEAFF. CDR3 in DNA: TGTGCCAGCTCACCCCCGGGGGGGGGCTGGGGCACTGAAGCTTTCTTT.

The genes are TRBV24-1 and TRBJ1-1; 9 nucleotides line up with TRBD1. Per germline, CDR1 KGHDR and CDR2 SFDVKD. V shed 7 bases and J 6 bases; nucleotides not matched to a gene: 8. The CDR3 consists of 14 residues. The CDR3 sequence is CATSQGTGRAEAFF. The CDR3 DNA sequence: TGTGCCACCAGCCAGGGGACAGGGAGAGCTGAAGCTTTCTTT.

This sequence joins TRBV5-4 and TRBJ2-4; no reliable D call. The CDR3 consists of 17 residues. CDR1 is SGHNT, CDR2 YYREEE, per germline (reference sequence). The germline V and J ends were trimmed by 0 bases and 0 bases, with 13 bases remaining between them. The CDR3 bases are TGTGCCAGCAGCTTGGATATCGGTGAGCTAGCCAAAAACATTCAGTACTTC. It translates to CASSLDIGELAKNIQYF.

The gene calls are TRBV3-1 (or the pseudogene TRBV3-2) and TRBJ1-2; tentatively, D is TRBD1 (5 bases). Germline V gene lookup returns CDR1 LGHDT and CDR2 YNNKEL (reference sequence). This CDR3 is built from 15 residues. V lost 5 bases to trimming and J lost 0 bases, with 13 bases between them. CDR3 in DNA: TGTGCCAGCAGCAAGCAGGGTACGTCTAACTATGGCTACACCTTC. This encodes CASSKQGTSNYGYTF.

As DNA, the CDR3 is TGTGCCAGCAGTTTATGGAGGGCGGATCAGCCCCAGCATTTT. This gives the protein CASSLWRADQPQHF. The chain recombines TRBV28 with TRBJ1-5; D call uncertain. V was shortened by 0 bases and J by 5 bases, with 8 bases between the two germline ends. CDR3 length: 14 residues. Looked up from germline, CDR1 is MDHEN and CDR2 is SYDVKM.

V gene TRBV9 combines with J gene TRBJ2-5, with TRBD1 matching over 9 bases. Trimming at V came to 4 bases and at J to 5 bases, leaving 9 bases not matched to a gene. The CDR3 has 15 residues. The germline V gene has CDR1 SGDLS and CDR2 YYNGEE. In nucleotides, the CDR3 is TGTGCCAGCAGCCGGGCCCGGGACAGGGTTGAGACCCAGTACTTC. Residues: CASSRARDRVETQYF.

V usage is TRBV4-2 and J usage is TRBJ2-7; TRBD2 aligns across 11 bases. CDR3 length: 16 amino acids. CDR1 is LGHNA and CDR2 is YNFKEQ in the germline V gene. The trim removed 4 bases at V and 5 bases at J, leaving 10 bases unmatched. The CDR3, as DNA: TGTGCCAGCAGCCGCCCACTAGCGGGAGAATCTCACGAGCAGTACTTC. Residues: CASSRPLAGESHEQYF.

The chain has TRBV7-8 and TRBJ2-2; a possible D gene is TRBD2 (6 bases). Trimming pared 8 bases from V and 1 base from J, leaving 17 bases between. The CDR3 is 16 amino acids. CDR1 SGHVS and CDR2 FQNEAQ come from the germline V gene. DNA for the CDR3: TGTGCCAGCTCCATTGGCGGGACGTGGAACACCGGGGAGCTGTTTTTT. Amino acid sequence: CASSIGGTWNTGELFF.

The rearrangement joins TRBV11-2 to TRBJ1-2; D gene unclear. Germline V gene data show CDR1 as SGHAT and CDR2 as FQNNGV. The V gene lost 1 base and the J gene lost 2 bases, with 11 bases spanning the gap. The CDR3 consists of 15 residues. CDR3 coding DNA: TGTGCCAGCAGCTTAGGGCAGGTCTCCAACTATGGCTACACCTTC. Its translation: CASSLGQVSNYGYTF.

This sequence joins TRBV10-3 and TRBJ2-7; 8 bases are a match to TRBD2. Germline-derived CDR1 and CDR2 are ENHRY and SYGVKD. The CDR3 totals 14 residues. The V and J ends lost 7 bases and 0 bases, in that order; junction bases with no gene match: 5. Written as DNA, the CDR3 is TGTGCCATCACGGGAGGGGCGAGCTCCTACGAGCAGTACTTC. Translation: CAITGGASSYEQYF.